A single sample gave rise to the 7 T cell receptor beta chains below, sequenced in a study of Ad26.COV2.S vaccination and SARS-CoV-2 variants. Profiling relied on immunoSEQ multiplex PCR, and the TCRdb table lists in-frame clones only, not all of them. The sample gives some 330,000 clones, 75% to 90% of which show up once; 5.5% is in the top ten. Treatment indicated: roughly 19 received Ad26.COV2.S at low or high dose, single or two shots; roughly 5 received placebo; per-sample allocation not given. The samples date from day 63 after the first vaccine or placebo injection. The material sequenced was peripheral blood, taken in a trial of Ad26.COV2.S vaccine versus placebo. Receptors originate from a person aged 18-60 years who received the Ad26.COV2.S COVID-19 vaccine or a placebo.

This clone was recorded once. The chain employs TRBV9 and TRBJ2-1; 10 bases agree with TRBD2. CDR1 and CDR2 from the germline V gene are SGDLS and YYNGEE. Unmatched junction bases numbered 5, after V lost 6 bases and J lost 5 bases. This CDR3 comprises 14 residues. CDR3 nucleotide sequence: TGTGCCAGCACGAGCGGGGGGGCGAACAATGAGCAGTTCTTC. Translation gives CASTSGGANNEQFF.

The chain recombines TRBV7-3 with TRBJ1-1; D unclear. This CDR3 comprises 14 residues. The germline V gene has CDR1 SGHTA and CDR2 FQGTGA. Trimming took 0 bases from V and 3 from J, leaving 8 bases between them. This chain's CDR3 is CASSLTGRDTEAFF. CDR3 DNA sequence: TGTGCCAGCAGCTTAACCGGACGGGACACTGAAGCTTTCTTT.

This clone was counted between two and nine times. This rearrangement joins TRBV4-1 to TRBJ1-1; TRBD1 aligns across 8 bases. V was pared by 1 base and J by 1 base, with 2 bases of the junction left unmatched. Germline CDR1 and CDR2: MGHRA and YSYEKL. The CDR3 consists of 15 residues. The CDR3, as DNA: TGCGCCAGCAGCCAAGGGACAGGGTGGAACACTGAAGCTTTCTTT. Amino acid sequence: CASSQGTGWNTEAFF.

The gene calls are TRBV5-4 and TRBJ2-2; 12 bases align to TRBD2. Trimming cost V 4 bases and J 3 bases; bases outside gene matches: 4. Germline V lookup: CDR1 SGHNT, CDR2 YYREEE (reference sequence). This CDR3 spans 16 amino acids. The CDR3 loop reads CASSQGTSGYTGELFF. In DNA, the CDR3 is TGTGCCAGCAGCCAGGGGACTAGCGGGTACACCGGGGAGCTGTTTTTT.

The V call is TRBV19, the J call TRBJ1-2; the match to TRBD1 covers 7 bases. Germline assignment: CDR1 LNHDA and CDR2 SQIVND (reference sequence). The CDR3 extends over 16 amino acids. V lost 4 bases to trimming and J lost 0 bases; unmatched junction nucleotides: 8. The CDR3, as DNA: TGTGCCAGTAGTACGTCCACAGGGGATCCTAACTATGGCTACACCTTC. It encodes CASSTSTGDPNYGYTF. The entire variable domain, with the rest obtained from reference TRBV19 and TRBJ1-2, is as follows: DGGITQSPKYLFRKEGQNVTLSCEQNLNHDAMYWYRQDPGQGLRLIYYSQIVNDFQKGDIAEGYSVSREKKESFPLTVTSAQKNPTAFYLCASSTSTGDPNYGYTFGSGTRLTVV.

This clone was recorded only once. The chain has TRBV3-1 (or the pseudogene TRBV3-2) and TRBJ1-3; D not resolved. From germline, CDR1 is LGHDT and CDR2 YNNKEL (reference sequence). The CDR3 totals 14 residues. The germline V and J ends were trimmed by 4 bases and 4 bases, with 11 bases remaining between them. Here the CDR3 reads CASSPREAGNTIYF. Here the CDR3 DNA reads TGTGCCAGCAGCCCGAGGGAAGCAGGAAACACCATATATTTT.

The J gene is TRBJ1-3, the V gene TRBV3-1 (or the pseudogene TRBV3-2); 10 bases are shared with TRBD1. Germline values: CDR1 LGHDT, CDR2 YNNKEL (reference sequence). CDR3 length: 15 amino acids. Germline trimming cut 3 bases from V and 4 bases from J; bases unmatched to any gene: 3. This CDR3 is CASSQGQGKGNTIYF. The CDR3 bases are TGTGCCAGCAGCCAGGGACAGGGGAAGGGAAACACCATATATTTT.